The 25 T cell receptor beta chains below were found in one sample sequenced in a study of blood T cell repertoires in COVID-19. Generated by immunoSEQ multiplex PCR, the TCRdb table keeps only in-frame clones and is missing some. The data show about 240,000 clones, roughly 90% seen once. The sequencing input was peripheral blood. Receptors were obtained from a man aged 55 to 70 who had recovered from COVID-19.

The V gene is TRBV7-8, the J gene TRBJ1-5; 7 bases match TRBD1. Trimming at V came to 5 bases and at J to 11 bases, leaving 9 bases not matched to a gene. CDR1 and CDR2 from the germline V gene are SGHVS and FQNEAQ. This CDR3 contains 13 residues. The CDR3 loop reads CASSTGQPGTQHF. The CDR3 DNA is TGTGCCAGCAGCACGGGACAGCCTGGGACCCAGCATTTT.

The chain carries TRBV6-2 or TRBV6-3 and TRBJ2-7; TRBD1 aligns across 8 bases. The V gene end was trimmed by 5 bases and the J gene end by 5 bases; junction bases not matched to a gene: 2. Germline loops: CDR1 MNHEY, CDR2 SVGEGT. The CDR3 consists of 12 residues. The CDR3 reads CASSRQGNEQYV. The CDR3 DNA reads as TGTGCCAGCAGTCGACAGGGGAACGAGCAGTACGTC.

This chain links TRBV21-1 with TRBJ1-5; TRBD1 reflects the table's D call only, with no check against the DNA. TRBV21-1 is a pseudogene segment. The CDR3 is made up of 16 amino acids. CDR3 nucleotide sequence: TGTGCCAGCAGCTCACGGGACAGGGAAGTAAATCAGCCCCAGCATTTT. Its protein product is CASSSRDREVNQPQHF.

The chain links TRBV9 to TRBJ1-1; TRBD1 might be the D (6 bases). Trimming cost V 4 bases and J 1 base, with 14 bases left between them. The germline gives CDR1 SGDLS, CDR2 YYNGEE. The length of the CDR3 is 15 residues. This CDR3 reads CASSPPTGENTEAFF. DNA for the CDR3: TGTGCCAGCAGCCCCCCGACAGGAGAGAACACTGAAGCTTTCTTT.

This chain links TRBV11-2 with TRBJ1-4; 9 bases are shared with TRBD1. This CDR3 is 16 amino acids long. After removal of 5 bases from V and 5 bases from J, the junction contained 9 bases not matched to a gene. The germline gives CDR1 SGHAT, CDR2 FQNNGV. Here the CDR3 reads CASSRLPGTGNEKLFF. Here the CDR3 DNA reads TGTGCCAGCAGCCGACTCCCCGGGACAGGGAATGAAAAACTGTTTTTT.

The genes are TRBV29-1 and TRBJ2-4, with D possibly being TRBD1 (6 bases). V was trimmed by 3 bases and J by 3 bases, leaving 15 bases between them. Germline V gene sequence: CDR1 SQVTM, CDR2 ANQGSEA. The CDR3 loop spans 15 amino acids. For the CDR3, the DNA is TGCAGCGTTGAGGCCCGGGACAATCTCAAAAACATTCAGTACTTC. Protein sequence: CSVEARDNLKNIQYF.

This clone was detected only a few times. This rearrangement joins TRBV6-5 to TRBJ1-6; 9 bases agree with TRBD1. Germline CDR1 is MNHEY and CDR2 is SVGAGI. The J segment lost 10 bases and the V segment lost 6 bases, leaving 7 bases of the junction unmatched. The CDR3 contains 14 residues. The chain's CDR3 is CASRTTDRGSPLHF. CDR3 DNA sequence: TGTGCCAGCAGAACCACCGACAGGGGGTCACCCCTCCACTTT.

The J gene is TRBJ2-1, the V gene TRBV5-1; 9 bases fit TRBD2. Germline V lookup: CDR1 SGHRS, CDR2 YFSETQ. V trimming: 4 bases; J trimming: 0 bases; junction bases outside the gene matches: 11. CDR3 size: 18 residues. The DNA of the CDR3 is TGCGCCAGCAGCCCAATAATTAGCGGGGGAAACTCCTACAATGAGCAGTTCTTC. Amino acid sequence: CASSPIISGGNSYNEQFF. Supplemented by reference TRBV5-1 and TRBJ2-1, the full variable domain reads KAGVTQTPRYLIKTRGQQVTLSCSPISGHRSVSWYQQTPGQGLQFLFEYFSETQRNKGNFPGRFSGRQFSNSRSEMNVSTLELGDSALYLCASSPIISGGNSYNEQFFGPGTRLTVL.

The chain employs TRBV11-2 and TRBJ2-7; D remains ambiguous. Between the trimmed V and J ends, which lost 3 bases and 0 bases, there was a span of 15 bases. The CDR3 totals 16 residues. Germline V gives CDR1 SGHAT, CDR2 FQNNGV. The DNA for the CDR3 is TGTGCCAGCAGCTTGAGGTTTGTGACGGTCTCCTACGAGCAGTACTTC. Encoded protein: CASSLRFVTVSYEQYF. The variable domain in full, with the rest retrieved from reference TRBV11-2 and TRBJ2-7, is EAGVAQSPRYKIIEKRQSVAFWCNPISGHATLYWYQQILGQGPKLLIQFQNNGVVDDSQLPKDRFSAERLKGVDSTLKIQPAKLEDSAVYLCASSLRFVTVSYEQYFGPGTRLTVT.

The chain has TRBV7-9 and TRBJ1-2, with D unclear. This CDR3 comprises 15 residues. From germline, CDR1 is SEHNR and CDR2 FQNEAQ (reference sequence). With 6 bases removed from V and 3 bases from J, the gap between germline ends came to 17 bases. CDR3 amino acids: CASRRDGVMYYGYTF. The CDR3 region has the DNA TGTGCCAGCAGACGTGACGGGGTAATGTACTATGGCTACACCTTC. Based on the CDR3 plus reference TRBV7-9 and TRBJ1-2, the full variable domain is DTGVSQNPRHKITKRGQNVTFRCDPISEHNRLYWYRQTLGQGPEFLTYFQNEAQLEKSRLLSDRFSAERPKGSFSTLEIQRTEQGDSAMYLCASRRDGVMYYGYTFGSGTRLTVV.

J is TRBJ2-7 and V is TRBV7-9; D remains unclear. The CDR3 runs 13 residues. Germline V gene data show CDR1 as SEHNR and CDR2 as FQNEAQ (reference sequence). Trimming left V 1 base short and J 5 bases short, with 9 bases between. The CDR3: CASSLDEEHEQYF. The CDR3 bases are TGTGCCAGCAGCTTAGACGAGGAGCACGAGCAGTACTTC.

The chain joins TRBV12-3 or TRBV12-4 to TRBJ1-1, with D possibly being TRBD1 (5 bases). V dropped 0 bases and J dropped 8 bases, with 10 bases sitting between them. The CDR3 is made up of 13 amino acids. CDR3 in DNA: TGTGCCAGCAGTTTAGCTGGGGCCGACGAAGCTTTCTTT. Translation gives CASSLAGADEAFF.

The chain uses TRBV27 and TRBJ1-2, with 7 bases identical to TRBD1. Germline V CDR1 and CDR2: MNHEY, SMNVEV (reference sequence). This CDR3 is built from 15 residues. V shed 5 bases, J shed 4 bases, and the junction held 10 bases outside the gene matches. CDR3 in DNA: TGTGCCAGCAGTCGACGGGACAGAAGCTTCTATGGCTACACCTTC. This gives the protein CASSRRDRSFYGYTF.

The chain carries TRBV28 and TRBJ1-2; tentative D call: TRBD1 (5 bases). In germline, CDR1 is MDHEN, CDR2 SYDVKM. The germline V and J ends were trimmed by 8 bases and 5 bases, with 21 bases remaining between them. The CDR3 consists of 15 residues. The CDR3 loop reads CASLDPGRVRYGYTF. In DNA, the CDR3 is TGTGCCAGCCTCGACCCCGGCAGGGTACGGTATGGCTACACCTTC.

CDR3 amino acids: CASSSRLGGFTGELFF. The CDR3 DNA follows: TGTGCCAGCAGTTCCAGACTCGGAGGGTTTACCGGGGAGCTGTTTTTT. V gene TRBV2 combines with J gene TRBJ2-2, with TRBD2 as a possible D gene (6 bases). The CDR3 runs 16 residues. Looked up from germline, CDR1 is SNHLY and CDR2 is FYNNEI. Deletions cut 5 bases from V and 5 bases from J, with 18 bases between.

The CDR3 DNA reads as TGTGCCAGCAGCGCTAGACAGGGGAGGTCACCCCTCCACTTT. It specifies CASSARQGRSPLHF. The chain employs TRBV5-8 and TRBJ1-6; 8 nucleotides line up with TRBD1. CDR1 SGHTS and CDR2 YDEGEE come from the germline V gene. The CDR3 has 14 residues. V shed 4 bases and J 10 bases; nucleotides not matched to a gene: 7.

This chain connects TRBV11-2 to TRBJ1-2, with D unclear. The CDR3 contains 16 residues. Trimming removed 2 bases from V and 4 bases from J, with 17 bases in between. Germline CDR1 SGHAT, CDR2 FQNNGV. This CDR3 reads CASSLLPGLLGYGYTF. DNA for the CDR3: TGTGCCAGCAGCTTATTGCCCGGGCTACTAGGCTATGGCTACACCTTC.

V gene TRBV6-5 combines with J gene TRBJ2-1, with D perhaps TRBD2 (7 bases). V was trimmed by 6 bases and J by 10 bases, leaving 22 bases between them. This CDR3 has 15 amino acids. CDR1 is MNHEY, CDR2 SVGAGI, per germline. The CDR3 sequence is CASSQGGGPLWEQFF. As DNA, the CDR3 is TGTGCCAGCAGCCAAGGGGGGGGGCCCTTATGGGAGCAGTTCTTC.

The chain carries TRBV10-3 and TRBJ2-1; D is unclear. From germline, CDR1 is ENHRY and CDR2 SYGVKD. V lost 11 bases and J lost 0, with 11 bases in between. The CDR3 spans 13 residues. The CDR3: CAATESSYNEQFF. The CDR3 region has the DNA TGTGCCGCCACAGAGAGCTCCTACAATGAGCAGTTCTTC.

The chain has TRBV3-1 (or the pseudogene TRBV3-2) and TRBJ2-3, with a possible D match to TRBD1 (6 bases). The CDR3 sequence is 16 residues long. The V gene's germline CDR1 is LGHDT and CDR2 YNNKEL (reference sequence). V dropped 4 bases and J dropped 2 bases, with 16 bases sitting between them. CDR3 bases: TGTGCCAGCAGCCGTCACACAGGGAAAAACACAGATACGCAGTATTTT. Its protein product is CASSRHTGKNTDTQYF.

The chain combines TRBV3-1 (or the pseudogene TRBV3-2) with TRBJ2-3; TRBD2 matches at 8 bases. The CDR3 spans 19 residues. Germline values: CDR1 LGHDT, CDR2 YNNKEL (reference sequence). V lost 1 base, J lost 5 bases, and 17 bases stayed unmatched. This CDR3 is CASSQGVFLTGGYQDTQYF. The DNA of the CDR3 is TGTGCCAGCAGCCAAGGGGTCTTTTTAACGGGGGGGTATCAAGATACGCAGTATTTT.

The gene calls are TRBV18 and TRBJ1-1; the D gene is possibly TRBD1 (6 bases). The V end lost 6 bases, the J end lost 8 bases, and 10 bases lay between the germline ends. Germline V gene data show CDR1 as KGHSH and CDR2 as LQKENI. The CDR3 totals 11 residues. The CDR3 coding sequence is TGTGCCAGCTCCGCGCAGGGGGAAGCTTTCTTT. It codes for CASSAQGEAFF.

The chain joins TRBV6-2 or TRBV6-3 to TRBJ2-3; TRBD1 might be the D (6 bases). Germline V lookup: CDR1 MNHEY, CDR2 SVGEGT. V gave up 6 bases and J gave up 3 bases, with 16 bases separating them. This CDR3 spans 15 amino acids. The CDR3 nucleotides read TGTGCCAGCAGCCCCCGACAGGTTTCGACAGATACGCAGTATTTT. This gives the protein CASSPRQVSTDTQYF.

This chain joins TRBV6-5 and TRBJ2-3; a weak D match, TRBD2 (6 bases). This CDR3 region has 14 residues. The germline V and J ends were trimmed by 4 bases and 6 bases, with 14 bases remaining between them. The germline gives CDR1 MNHEY, CDR2 SVGAGI. CDR3 sequence reads: CASSWERRADTQYF. Written as DNA, the CDR3 is TGTGCCAGCAGTTGGGAGCGGAGGGCCGATACGCAGTATTTT.

This chain links TRBV20-1 with TRBJ2-7; D possibly corresponds to TRBD1 (6 bases). V lost 3 bases and J lost 0, with 15 bases in between. CDR3 length: 15 residues. Germline CDR1 reads DFQATT; CDR2 reads SNEGSKA (reference sequence). The CDR3 DNA is TGCAGTGCTAGTGTGCCGGGGACAAACTCCTACGAGCAGTACTTC. It is translated as CSASVPGTNSYEQYF.